This TCR beta chain is from a study of cytomegalovirus exposure and HLA in healthy donors. Overall study findings and caveats: In a later analysis, several top co-occurrence clusters appeared linked to parvovirus B19, influenza, CMV and Epstein-Barr virus. The dataset shows that most TCR sequences were rare, while some public TCRs occurred in many donors.

The J segment lost 6 bases and the V segment lost 6 bases, leaving 7 bases of the junction unmatched. Looked up from germline, CDR1 is MGHRA and CDR2 is YSYEKL. CDR3 length equals 15 residues. Points on this clone: The antigen is not known.

Primers included in the PCR were 60 Vbeta and 13 Jbeta primers. Here immunoSEQ multiplex PCR was the method, and the copy in TCRdb shows in-frame clones only, minus some. The sample has 70,000 or so clones. This TCR was sampled from a boy aged 5 to 17 in good health and CMV-seronegative. The sequenced material came from PBMCs. The chain recombines TRBV4-1 with TRBJ2-1; TRBD2 matches 11 bases. This CDR3 is CASRPLAGEINEQFF. CDR3 sequence (DNA): TGCGCCAGCAGACCACTAGCGGGAGAAATCAATGAGCAGTTCTTC.